This TCR beta chain stems from a study of blood T cells in healthy people across ages. The authors ran a second PCR of about 6 to 11 cycles using a sample-barcoded 5' primer and a J-beta primer mix. MiXCR, applied by TCRdb to the 5' RACE reads, yields one record per CDR3 protein. In the table there are some 1,500,000 distinct CDR3 sequences, roughly 43% of which are singletons. CDR1 and CDR2 from the germline V gene are MNHEY and SVGEGT. Losses at the gene ends were 0 bases for V and 4 bases for J; bases not matched to a gene: 2. The CDR3 is 14 residues long. The V and J genes are TRBV6-2 or TRBV6-3 and TRBJ1-2; 7 bases match TRBD1. The specimen sequenced was blood. The sequence was obtained from a woman in her late teens or twenties in good health. The CDR3 bases are TGTGCCAGCAGTTACTCCCGACAGGGCTATGGCTACACCTTC. Translation: CASSYSRQGYGYTF.